The 4 T cell receptor beta chains reported below all come from one sample, sequenced in a study of cytomegalovirus exposure and HLA in healthy donors. With 60 Vbeta and 13 Jbeta primers, the PCR was carried out. Sequencing used immunoSEQ multiplex PCR; TCRdb keeps in-frame clones, though not all of them. The table records about 110,000 clones, around three quarters of them present only once. Sequenced input: PBMCs. Receptors originate from a woman aged 30 to 39 in good health and CMV-seronegative.

This chain connects TRBV30 to TRBJ1-2, with 7 bases lining up with TRBD1. The germline V gene has CDR1 GTSNPN and CDR2 SVGIG (reference sequence). The CDR3 loop spans 15 amino acids. V was clipped by 2 bases and J by 3 bases; unmatched bases: 9. CDR3 in amino acids: CAWSPTPGQYYGYTF. DNA of the CDR3: TGTGCCTGGAGTCCTACCCCGGGACAGTACTATGGCTACACCTTC.

CDR3 nucleotides: TGCGCCAGCAGCCAAGATGGTGTCCGGGACAGCCACAATGGCTACACCTTC. Protein: CASSQDGVRDSHNGYTF. The chain carries TRBV4-1 and TRBJ1-2; TRBD1 matches 7 bases. The CDR3 totals 17 residues. V was pared by 0 bases and J by 6 bases, with 13 bases of the junction left unmatched. Germline CDR1 MGHRA, CDR2 YSYEKL.

V usage is TRBV30 and J usage is TRBJ2-2; a weak D match, TRBD1 (6 bases). Germline CDR1 reads GTSNPN; CDR2 reads SVGIG (reference sequence). Between the trimmed V and J ends, which lost 5 bases and 3 bases, there was a span of 10 bases. The CDR3 is 13 amino acids. The CDR3 region is CAWGQGYTGELFF. DNA of the CDR3: TGTGCCTGGGGGCAGGGGTACACCGGGGAGCTGTTTTTT.

The chain recombines TRBV6-5 with TRBJ2-3; 10 positions match TRBD2. This CDR3 has 15 residues. The germline V gene encodes CDR1 MNHEY and CDR2 SVGAGI. V gave up 6 bases and J gave up 5 bases; unmatched junction bases: 8. The CDR3 loop is CASRPASGRKDTQYF. In DNA, the CDR3 is TGTGCCAGCAGGCCAGCTAGCGGGAGAAAAGATACGCAGTATTTT.